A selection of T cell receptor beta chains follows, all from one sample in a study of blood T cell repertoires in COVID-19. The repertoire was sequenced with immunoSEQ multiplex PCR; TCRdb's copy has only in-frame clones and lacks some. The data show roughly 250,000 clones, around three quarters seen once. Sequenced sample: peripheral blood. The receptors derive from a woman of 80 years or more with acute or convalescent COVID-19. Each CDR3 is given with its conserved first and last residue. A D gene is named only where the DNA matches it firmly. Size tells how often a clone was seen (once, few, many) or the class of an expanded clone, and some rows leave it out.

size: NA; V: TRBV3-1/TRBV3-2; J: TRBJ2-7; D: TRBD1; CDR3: CASSHVTGQGIYEQYF; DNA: TGTGCCAGCAGCCATGTAACGGGACAGGGCATCTACGAGCAGTACTTC
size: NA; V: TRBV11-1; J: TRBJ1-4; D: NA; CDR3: CASSQGLAEKLFF; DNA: TGTGCCAGCAGCCAGGGGTTAGCGGAAAAACTGTTTTTT
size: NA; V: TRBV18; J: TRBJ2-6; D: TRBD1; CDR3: CASSPPGTGLSGANVLTF; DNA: TGTGCCAGCTCACCTCCCGGGACAGGTCTCTCTGGGGCCAACGTCCTGACTTTC
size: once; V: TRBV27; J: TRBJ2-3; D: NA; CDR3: CASNVGGLGTDTQYF; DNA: TGTGCCAGCAATGTGGGGGGATTGGGCACAGATACGCAGTATTTT
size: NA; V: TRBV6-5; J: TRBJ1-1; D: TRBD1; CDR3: CASSRTGGKTEAFF; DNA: TGTGCCAGCAGCAGAACAGGGGGCAAAACTGAAGCTTTCTTT
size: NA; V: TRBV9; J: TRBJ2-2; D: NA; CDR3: CASSRGTLQLGELFF; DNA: TGTGCCAGCAGCCGCGGGACTCTCCAGCTCGGGGAGCTGTTTTTT
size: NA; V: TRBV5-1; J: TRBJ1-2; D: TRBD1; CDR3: CASSLRQGDGYTF; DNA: TGCGCCAGCAGCTTGCGTCAGGGGGACGGCTACACCTTC
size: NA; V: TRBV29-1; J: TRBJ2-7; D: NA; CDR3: CSVAEGQASGQYF; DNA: TGCAGCGTTGCAGAGGGCCAGGCATCAGGGCAGTACTTC
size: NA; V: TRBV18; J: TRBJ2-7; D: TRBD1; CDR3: CASSSRTGGEQYF; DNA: TGTGCCAGCTCATCCCGGACAGGGGGCGAGCAGTACTTC
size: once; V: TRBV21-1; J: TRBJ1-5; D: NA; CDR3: CASNLRDRRLSNQPQHF; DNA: TGTGCCAGCAACCTCCGGGACAGGCGTTTGAGCAATCAGCCCCAGCATTTT
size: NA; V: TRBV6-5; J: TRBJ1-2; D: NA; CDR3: CASRGDMFYGYTF; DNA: TGTGCCAGCAGGGGGGACATGTTCTATGGCTACACCTTC
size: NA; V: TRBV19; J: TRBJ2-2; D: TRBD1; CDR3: CASSISPRGTGELFF; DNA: TGTGCCAGTAGTATATCCCCCAGGGGGACCGGGGAGCTGTTTTTT
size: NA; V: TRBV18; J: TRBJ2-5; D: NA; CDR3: CASSRVRRGETQYF; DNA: TGTGCCAGCTCCCGCGTGAGGCGGGGAGAGACCCAGTACTTC
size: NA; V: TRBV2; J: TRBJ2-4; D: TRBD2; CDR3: CASRGFSGIVDIQYF; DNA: TGTGCCAGCAGGGGATTTAGCGGGATAGTAGACATTCAGTACTTC
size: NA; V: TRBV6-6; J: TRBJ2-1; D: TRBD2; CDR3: CASRAWVAGVDEQFF; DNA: TGTGCCAGCAGAGCCTGGGTAGCGGGAGTCGATGAGCAGTTCTTC
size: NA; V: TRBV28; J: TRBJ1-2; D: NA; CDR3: CASSWGDYGYTF; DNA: TGTGCCAGCAGTTGGGGGGACTATGGCTACACCTTC
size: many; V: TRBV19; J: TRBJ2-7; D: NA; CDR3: CASSIVFIGRTTYEQYF; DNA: TGTGCCAGTAGTATTGTTTTTATCGGCAGGACTACCTACGAGCAGTACTTC
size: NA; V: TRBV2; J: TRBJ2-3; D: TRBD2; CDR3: CASSWGLAGWQYF; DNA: TGTGCCAGCAGTTGGGGACTAGCGGGATGGCAGTATTTT
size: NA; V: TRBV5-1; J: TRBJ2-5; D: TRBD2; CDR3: CASSTGTSGSETQYF; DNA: TGCGCCAGCAGCACCGGGACTAGCGGGAGTGAGACCCAGTACTTC
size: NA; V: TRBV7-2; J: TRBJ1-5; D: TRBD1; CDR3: CASSTLTGDQPQHF; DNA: TGTGCCAGCAGCACCCTGACAGGGGATCAGCCCCAGCATTTT
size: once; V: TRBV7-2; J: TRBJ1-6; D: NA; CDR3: CASSLQGRGSPLHF; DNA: TGTGCCAGCAGCCTACAGGGAAGAGGTTCACCCCTCCACTTT
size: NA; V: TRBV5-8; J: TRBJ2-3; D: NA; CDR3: CASSLAWLGKGSTDTQYF; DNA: TGTGCCAGCAGCTTGGCCTGGCTTGGGAAGGGGAGCACAGATACGCAGTATTTT
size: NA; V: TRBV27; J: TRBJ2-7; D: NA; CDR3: CASTILTTSYEQYF; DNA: TGTGCCAGCACAATTCTGACTACCTCCTACGAGCAGTACTTC
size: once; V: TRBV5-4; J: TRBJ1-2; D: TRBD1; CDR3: CASSLGQGTGYGYTF; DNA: TGTGCCAGCAGCTTGGGACAGGGTACGGGCTATGGCTACACCTTC
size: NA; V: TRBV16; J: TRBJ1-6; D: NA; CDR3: CASSQSGGRNSPLHF; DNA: TGTGCCAGCAGCCAATCCGGGGGGCGGAATTCACCCCTCCACTTT
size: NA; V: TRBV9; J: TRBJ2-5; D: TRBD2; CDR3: CASSSHRGDQETQYF; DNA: TGTGCCAGCAGCTCCCATCGGGGGGACCAAGAGACCCAGTACTTC
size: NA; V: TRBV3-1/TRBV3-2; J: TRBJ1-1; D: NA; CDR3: CASSDLGRVHSEAFF; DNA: TGTGCCAGCAGTGATCTCGGCAGGGTCCATTCTGAAGCTTTCTTT
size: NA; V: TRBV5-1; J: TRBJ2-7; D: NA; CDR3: CASSLGMSYEQYF; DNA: TGCGCCAGCAGCTTGGGTATGTCCTACGAGCAGTACTTC
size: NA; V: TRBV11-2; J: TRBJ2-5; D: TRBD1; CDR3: CASSLRSGQGSILETQYF; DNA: TGTGCCAGCAGCTTAAGATCGGGACAGGGGTCGATTTTGGAGACCCAGTACTTC
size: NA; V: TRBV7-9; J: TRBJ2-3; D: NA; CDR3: CASSLRTGGTDTQYF; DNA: TGTGCCAGCAGCTTACGGACAGGAGGGACAGATACGCAGTATTTT
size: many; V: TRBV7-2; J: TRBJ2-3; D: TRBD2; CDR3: CASSLPTGGRADTQYF; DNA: TGTGCCAGCAGCTTACCTACGGGGGGGCGCGCAGATACGCAGTATTTT
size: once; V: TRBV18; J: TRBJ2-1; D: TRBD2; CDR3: CASRSGGVNEQFF; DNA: TGTGCCAGTCGAAGCGGGGGGGTGAATGAGCAGTTCTTC
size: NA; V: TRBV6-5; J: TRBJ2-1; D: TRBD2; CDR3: CASSYSSGRGNNEQFF; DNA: TGTGCCAGCAGTTACTCGAGCGGGAGGGGGAACAATGAGCAGTTCTTC
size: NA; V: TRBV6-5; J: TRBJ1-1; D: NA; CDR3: CASSLKLNTEAFF; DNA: TGTGCCAGCAGTTTGAAGCTGAACACTGAAGCTTTCTTT
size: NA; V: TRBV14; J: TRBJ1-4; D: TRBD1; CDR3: CASSQRQGNVEKLFF; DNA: TGTGCCAGCAGCCAGAGACAGGGGAACGTCGAAAAACTGTTTTTT
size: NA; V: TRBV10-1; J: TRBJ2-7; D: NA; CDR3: CASGDPGHGEQYF; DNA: TGCGCCAGCGGAGATCCGGGACATGGGGAGCAGTACTTC
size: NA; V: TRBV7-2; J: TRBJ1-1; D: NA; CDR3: CASTLRGTLNTEAFF; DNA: TGTGCCAGTACACTACGGGGGACTTTGAACACTGAAGCTTTCTTT